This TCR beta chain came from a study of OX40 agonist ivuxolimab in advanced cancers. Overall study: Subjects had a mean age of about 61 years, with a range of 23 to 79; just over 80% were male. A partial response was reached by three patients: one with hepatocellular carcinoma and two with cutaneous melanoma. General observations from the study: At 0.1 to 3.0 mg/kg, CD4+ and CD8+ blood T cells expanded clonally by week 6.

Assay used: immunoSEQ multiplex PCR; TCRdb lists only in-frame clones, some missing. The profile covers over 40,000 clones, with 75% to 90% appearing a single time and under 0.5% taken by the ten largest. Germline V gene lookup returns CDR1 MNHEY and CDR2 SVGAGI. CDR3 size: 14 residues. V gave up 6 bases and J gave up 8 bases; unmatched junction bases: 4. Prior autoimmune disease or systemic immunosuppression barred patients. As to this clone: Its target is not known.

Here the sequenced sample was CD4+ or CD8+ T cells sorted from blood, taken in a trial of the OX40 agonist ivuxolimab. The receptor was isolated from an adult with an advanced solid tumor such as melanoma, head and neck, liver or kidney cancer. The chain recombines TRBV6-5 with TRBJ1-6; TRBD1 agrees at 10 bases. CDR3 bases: TGTGCCAGCAGACCCGGGACAGGGGATTCACCCCTCCACTTT. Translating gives CASRPGTGDSPLHF.